Here is one TCR beta chain with its context. Here immunoSEQ multiplex PCR was the method, and the copy in TCRdb shows in-frame clones only, minus some. The table shows under 550,000 clones, with approximately 90% occurring only once. V lost 0 bases to trimming and J lost 11 bases; unmatched junction nucleotides: 11. Germline-derived CDR1 and CDR2 are LGHNA and YNFKEQ. This CDR3 region has 16 residues. The data originate from a study of blood T cell repertoires in COVID-19. The wider study: There were acute and convalescent COVID-19 samples, and they came from the United States, Italy and Spain.

Sample: peripheral blood. The TCR was taken from a man between 18 and 29 years old with COVID-19, enrolled during active disease. V is TRBV4-2 and J is TRBJ2-3, with 10 bases that match TRBD2. The CDR3 loop reads CASSQEGSGGPGVQYF. CDR3 bases: TGTGCCAGCAGCCAAGAAGGTAGCGGGGGGCCGGGGGTGCAGTATTTT.